The sequence of this TCR beta chain was determined in a study of blood T cell repertoires in COVID-19. About the study: Sources were T cells, B-cell-depleted T cells, or PBMCs; the material itself was cDNA or gDNA.

Under the authors' procedure: From reference gene primer amplification, estimates of nucleated cell counts were derived. Assay: immunoSEQ multiplex PCR; the TCRdb copy retains only in-frame clones and omits some. D and trimming come from the DNA, and the V and J calls and clone size come from that table. This sample yields fewer than 200,000 clones, of which 81% are seen a single time; approximately 12% belongs to the top ten. Germline values: CDR1 SEHNR, CDR2 FQNEAQ (reference sequence). V dropped 5 bases and J dropped 4; count of bases not matched to a gene: 9. The CDR3 totals 17 residues. Sequenced material: peripheral blood. This chain links TRBV7-9 with TRBJ2-5, with 14 bases that match TRBD2. The source of this sequence is a woman older than 75 with COVID-19, enrolled during active disease. As DNA, the CDR3 is TGTGCCAGCAGCCCGGGGACTAGCGGGAGAGTAGTAGAGACCCAGTACTTC. It translates to CASSPGTSGRVVETQYF.